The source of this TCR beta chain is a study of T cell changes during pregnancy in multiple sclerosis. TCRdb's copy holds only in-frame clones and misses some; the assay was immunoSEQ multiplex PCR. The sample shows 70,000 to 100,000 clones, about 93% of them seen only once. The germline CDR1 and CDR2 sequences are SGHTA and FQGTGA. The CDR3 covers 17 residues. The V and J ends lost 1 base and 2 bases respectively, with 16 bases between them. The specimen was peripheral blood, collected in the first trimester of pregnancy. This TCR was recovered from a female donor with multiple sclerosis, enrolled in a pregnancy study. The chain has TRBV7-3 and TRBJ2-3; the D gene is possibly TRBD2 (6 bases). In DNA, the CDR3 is TGTGCCAGCAGCTTAAAGGGGAGTCGGGGGTACACAGATACGCAGTATTTT. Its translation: CASSLKGSRGYTDTQYF.